These 4 T cell receptor beta chains were sequenced from one sample in a study of blood T cell repertoires in COVID-19. The repertoire was sequenced with immunoSEQ multiplex PCR; TCRdb's copy has only in-frame clones and lacks some. The table shows some 50,000 clones, with 80% to 85% occurring only once. Sequences were obtained from peripheral blood. These receptors all stem from a man aged 45-65 years with acute or convalescent COVID-19.

The chain couples TRBV19 to TRBJ2-7, with TRBD1 matching 8 bases. Germline trimming cut 7 bases from V and 6 bases from J; bases unmatched to any gene: 8. CDR3 length: 13 amino acids. Germline assignment: CDR1 LNHDA and CDR2 SQIVND (reference sequence). The CDR3 here is CASTLRTGSEQYF. Here the CDR3 DNA reads TGTGCCAGTACTCTCAGGACAGGGAGCGAGCAGTACTTC.

The chain has TRBV4-1 and TRBJ2-7, with D tentatively TRBD2 (6 bases). V lost 4 bases, J lost 3 bases, and 10 bases lay in between. Germline V CDR1 and CDR2: MGHRA, YSYEKL. The CDR3 spans 13 residues. CDR3 residues: CASSRGLNYEQYF. The CDR3 DNA sequence: TGCGCCAGCAGCCGCGGACTAAACTACGAGCAGTACTTC.

V and J are TRBV9 and TRBJ2-7; maybe TRBD1 (7 bases). Germline V CDR1 and CDR2: SGDLS, YYNGEE. This CDR3 has 16 amino acids. The V and J ends lost 4 bases and 1 base respectively, with 18 bases between them. The CDR3 is CASSLSRAGGSYEQYF. CDR3 nucleotides: TGTGCCAGCAGCTTATCCAGGGCAGGGGGGTCCTACGAGCAGTACTTC.

This chain connects TRBV5-4 to TRBJ2-6; D not resolved. Germline V gene sequence: CDR1 SGHNT, CDR2 YYREEE (reference sequence). The CDR3 is 17 amino acids. Trimming removed 4 bases at V and 4 bases at J, with 18 bases between. CDR3: CASSPGGFSGGANVLTF. Here the CDR3 DNA reads TGTGCCAGCAGCCCCGGCGGCTTCTCTGGCGGGGCCAACGTCCTGACTTTC. Looking up the rest from reference TRBV5-4 and TRBJ2-6 gives the full variable domain: ETGVTQSPTHLIKTRGQQVTLRCSSQSGHNTVSWYQQALGQGPQFIFQYYREEENGRGNFPPRFSGLQFPNYSSELNVNALELDDSALYLCASSPGGFSGGANVLTFGAGSRLTVL.